The 27 T cell receptor beta chains below were found in one sample sequenced in a study of cytotoxic CD8 clonotypes in ibrutinib-treated CLL. Sequenced by immunoSEQ multiplex PCR; TCRdb stores in-frame clones only, minus some. The sample includes over 150,000 clones, more than 75% of them seen just once. The sequences come from PBMCs, collected after 12 months of ibrutinib treatment. These receptors were obtained from a human donor with chronic lymphocytic leukemia.

The J gene is TRBJ2-3, the V gene TRBV6-6; 9 bases are a match to TRBD2. CDR1 and CDR2 from the germline V gene are MNHNY and SVGAGI (reference sequence). The CDR3 runs 15 residues. V was clipped by 5 bases and J by 4 bases; unmatched bases: 7. The CDR3 sequence is CASSLLTSGADTQYF. In nucleotides, the CDR3 is TGTGCCAGCAGTCTATTGACTAGCGGTGCAGATACGCAGTATTTT.

The gene calls are TRBV2 and TRBJ2-1, with D possibly being TRBD1 or TRBD2 (5 bases each). Per the germline V gene, CDR1 is SNHLY and CDR2 is FYNNEI. The CDR3 is 15 amino acids. V was pared by 5 bases and J by 0 bases, with 11 bases between. For the CDR3, the DNA is TGTGCCAGCAGTCCTACTGGGGGCTCCTACAATGAGCAGTTCTTC. It translates to CASSPTGGSYNEQFF. Complete variable domain (other parts from reference TRBV2 and TRBJ2-1): EPEVTQTPSHQVTQMGQEVILRCVPISNHLYFYWYRQILGQKVEFLVSFYNNEISEKSEIFDDQFSVERPDGSNFTLKIRSTKLEDSAMYFCASSPTGGSYNEQFFGPGTRLTVL.

V is TRBV28 and J is TRBJ2-3; the D gene is possibly TRBD2 (6 bases). Germline V CDR1 and CDR2: MDHEN, SYDVKM. V was pared by 5 bases and J by 4 bases, with 13 bases between. The CDR3 is made up of 14 amino acids. CDR3 DNA: TGTGCCAGCAGTCCTGGGGGGAGGCCAGATACGCAGTATTTT. Its protein is CASSPGGRPDTQYF.

This clone was seen only a few times. The rearrangement links TRBV28 to TRBJ2-5; D remains unclear. Trimming removed 6 bases at V and 4 bases at J, with 3 bases between. This CDR3 spans 10 amino acids. Germline assignment: CDR1 MDHEN and CDR2 SYDVKM. In DNA form, the CDR3 reads TGTGCCAGCAGACGAGAGACCCAGTACTTC. Translating gives CASRRETQYF.

The V and J genes are TRBV7-3 and TRBJ2-7, with D perhaps given as TRBD1 or TRBD2 (5 bases each). V lost 4 bases and J lost 7, with 17 bases in between. The CDR3 contains 14 residues. Germline CDR1 reads SGHTA; CDR2 reads FQGTGA. This CDR3 reads CASSSDSVTTEQYF. The CDR3 DNA follows: TGTGCCAGCAGCTCTGACAGCGTGACTACGGAGCAGTACTTC. The full variable domain, completed using reference TRBV7-3 and TRBJ2-7, is GAGVSQTPSNKVTEKGKYVELRCDPISGHTALYWYRQSLGQGPEFLIYFQGTGAADDSGLPNDRFFAVRPEGSVSTLKIQRTERGDSAVYLCASSSDSVTTEQYFGPGTRLTVT.

V and J are TRBV6-6 and TRBJ2-7, with TRBD2 identical over 9 bases. Germline V gene data show CDR1 as MNHNY and CDR2 as SVGAGI (reference sequence). This CDR3 comprises 15 residues. The V gene end was trimmed by 2 bases and the J gene end by 2 bases; junction bases not matched to a gene: 4. The CDR3 DNA follows: TGTGCCAGCAGTTACGGTGGCGGGGGGGCCTACGAGCAGTACTTC. This codes for CASSYGGGGAYEQYF.

J is TRBJ1-2 and V is TRBV28, with 10 bases that match TRBD1. Germline V gene data show CDR1 as MDHEN and CDR2 as SYDVKM. Unmatched junction bases numbered 10, after V lost 5 bases and J lost 1 base. This CDR3 comprises 17 residues. The CDR3 spells CASSPLDRGTRNYGYTF. CDR3 bases: TGTGCCAGCAGTCCATTGGACAGGGGGACCCGTAACTATGGCTACACCTTC.

V and J are TRBV28 and TRBJ2-5, with 8 bases aligning to TRBD2. The DNA end is a closer match to TRBJ2-7, so the J assignment may be wrong. Per germline, CDR1 MDHEN and CDR2 SYDVKM. The CDR3 is 15 residues long. CDR3 sequence: CASINSYAGGYEQYF. The DNA of the CDR3 is TGTGCCAGCATTAACTCCTACGCGGGGGGTTACGAGCAGTACTTC.

This chain connects TRBV14 to TRBJ2-3, with D tentatively TRBD2 (5 bases). This CDR3 comprises 17 residues. The V gene lost 3 bases and the J gene lost 9 bases, with 25 bases spanning the gap. Per the germline V gene, CDR1 is SGHDN and CDR2 is FVKESK. In DNA form, the CDR3 reads TGTGCCAGCAGCCAGTCGACTCTACTAGGTGGGGAAAGAACGCAGTATTTT. Translation: CASSQSTLLGGERTQYF.

V is TRBV5-4 and J is TRBJ2-1; tentatively, D is TRBD1 or TRBD2 (5 bases each). Trimming took off 7 bases at V and 0 bases at J, with 17 bases between the two ends. Germline V gives CDR1 SGHNT, CDR2 YYREEE (reference sequence). The CDR3 consists of 16 residues. CDR3 amino acids: CASGRGGPSSYNEQFF. The CDR3 DNA sequence: TGTGCCAGCGGCCGTGGGGGTCCCAGCTCCTACAATGAGCAGTTCTTC.

This rearrangement joins TRBV25-1 to TRBJ1-2; 8 nucleotides align to TRBD1. J lost 4 bases, V lost 6 bases, and 7 bases had no gene match. Germline assignment: CDR1 MGHDK and CDR2 SYGVNS. The CDR3 spans 14 residues. CDR3 nucleotides: TGTGCCAGCAGCGGGTCGGACAGGGCCTATGGCTACACCTTC. It translates to CASSGSDRAYGYTF.

This clone was seen a single time. The V and J genes are TRBV2 and TRBJ2-1; D not certain. V lost 4 bases to trimming and J lost 3 bases, with 4 bases between them. This CDR3 has 12 residues. Germline assignment: CDR1 SNHLY and CDR2 FYNNEI. DNA of the CDR3: TGTGCCAGCAGTGCCAACTACAATGAGCAGTTCTTC. Encoded protein: CASSANYNEQFF.

CDR3: CASSQEWRGGGDTQYF. In nucleotides, the CDR3 is TGTGCCAGCAGCCAAGAATGGCGGGGGGGAGGAGATACGCAGTATTTT. This chain connects TRBV4-2 to TRBJ2-3; 9 nucleotides agree with TRBD2. Germline V gene lookup returns CDR1 LGHNA and CDR2 YNFKEQ. This CDR3 spans 16 amino acids. Trimming took 0 bases from V and 5 from J; bases not matched to a gene: 6.

Only a few counts were recorded for this clone. This chain connects TRBV6-5 to TRBJ2-5; 7 bases fit TRBD2. Germline trimming cut 6 bases from V and 7 bases from J; bases unmatched to any gene: 11. Germline CDR1 reads MNHEY; CDR2 reads SVGAGI. The CDR3 covers 14 residues. CDR3 protein: CASRDGGITGTQYF. In nucleotides, the CDR3 is TGTGCCAGCAGGGACGGGGGGATCACAGGGACCCAGTACTTC.

This clone showed up just a few times. J is TRBJ1-2 and V is TRBV5-6, with D unresolved. The germline V gene has CDR1 SGHDT and CDR2 YYEEEE. The CDR3 consists of 15 residues. The V and J ends lost 4 bases and 0 bases respectively, with 13 bases between them. The CDR3 here is CASSPQMLANYGYTF. Written as DNA, the CDR3 is TGTGCCAGCAGCCCTCAGATGCTAGCTAACTATGGCTACACCTTC.

The chain recombines TRBV5-8 with TRBJ1-5; unclear D gene. CDR1 is SGHTS, CDR2 YDEGEE, per germline. The ends were cut back, 0 bases at V and 6 bases at J, with 13 bases in the middle. This CDR3 is built from 15 residues. The CDR3 sequence is CASSLEGRGSQPQHF. In DNA form, the CDR3 reads TGTGCCAGCAGCTTGGAAGGGCGTGGGAGTCAGCCCCAGCATTTT.

The V call is TRBV19, the J call TRBJ1-6; D is unclear. V lost 10 bases and J lost 14, with 27 bases in between. Looked up from germline, CDR1 is LNHDA and CDR2 is SQIVND (reference sequence). This CDR3 spans 15 amino acids. This chain's CDR3 is CATADGQAGLYALHF. The CDR3 region has the DNA TGTGCCACCGCTGATGGGCAGGCAGGACTGTACGCCCTCCACTTT. Full variable domain (outside the CDR3, taken from reference TRBV19 and TRBJ1-6): DGGITQSPKYLFRKEGQNVTLSCEQNLNHDAMYWYRQDPGQGLRLIYYSQIVNDFQKGDIAEGYSVSREKKESFPLTVTSAQKNPTAFYLCATADGQAGLYALHFGNGTRLTVT.

The rearrangement uses TRBV4-3 and TRBJ2-1; possible D gene TRBD1, 5 bases. The CDR3 contains 16 residues. V dropped 0 bases and J dropped 3 bases, with 12 bases sitting between them. Germline V gene sequence: CDR1 LGHNA, CDR2 YSLEER. Written as DNA, the CDR3 is TGCGCCAGCAGCCAAGATAGGTCAGGGATCTACAATGAGCAGTTCTTC. This gives the protein CASSQDRSGIYNEQFF.

The V gene is TRBV29-1, the J gene TRBJ1-1, with D unresolved. The germline gives CDR1 SQVTM, CDR2 ANQGSEA. The CDR3 consists of 12 residues. V was trimmed by 3 bases and J by 1 base, leaving 6 bases between them. CDR3 coding DNA: TGCAGCGTTGAGAAGGAGAACACTGAAGCTTTCTTT. Amino acids: CSVEKENTEAFF. Using reference TRBV29-1 and TRBJ1-1 for the parts outside the CDR3, the full variable domain is SAVISQKPSRDICQRGTSLTIQCQVDSQVTMMFWYRQQPGQSLTLIATANQGSEATYESGFVIDKFPISRPNLTFSTLTVSNMSPEDSSIYLCSVEKENTEAFFGQGTRLTVV.

The chain joins TRBV5-5 to TRBJ2-7; no reliable D call. This CDR3 has 13 residues. V lost 4 bases and J 6 bases, leaving 14 bases between the germline ends. The germline V gene encodes CDR1 SGHKS and CDR2 YYEKEE (reference sequence). CDR3 DNA sequence: TGTGCCAGCAGCCTCGAGCTGTGGGGCGAGCAGTACTTC. Its protein is CASSLELWGEQYF.

The chain is built from TRBV6-5 and TRBJ2-3; D is perhaps TRBD1 or TRBD2 (5 bases each). The CDR3 is 15 residues long. In germline, CDR1 is MNHEY, CDR2 SVGAGI. V shed 7 bases and J shed 4 bases, with 18 bases lying between them. The CDR3 loop is CASTLGPRTSDTQYF. The CDR3 DNA reads TGTGCCAGCACCCTGGGACCCCGAACGTCAGATACGCAGTATTTT.

The rearrangement uses TRBV27 and TRBJ2-5; TRBD1 aligns across 8 bases. The CDR3 totals 15 residues. CDR1 is MNHEY, CDR2 SMNVEV, per germline (reference sequence). The J segment lost 1 base and the V segment lost 5 bases, leaving 6 bases of the junction unmatched. CDR3 in DNA: TGTGCCAGCAGTCGGGACAGGCGCCTCCAAGAGACCCAGTACTTC. This translates into CASSRDRRLQETQYF.

The chain recombines TRBV7-2 with TRBJ2-7; 8 nucleotides align to TRBD1. CDR1 and CDR2 (germline): SGHTA, FQGNSA. CDR3 size: 13 residues. The J segment lost 7 bases and the V segment lost 7 bases, leaving 9 bases of the junction unmatched. The CDR3 sequence: CASIGQGAEEQYF. The CDR3 bases are TGTGCCAGCATTGGACAGGGTGCGGAAGAGCAGTACTTC.

Only a few counts were recorded for this clone. The V call is TRBV4-1, the J call TRBJ1-2; possible D gene TRBD1, 5 bases. The CDR3 covers 16 residues. V dropped 4 bases and J dropped 4 bases, with 19 bases sitting between them. Germline CDR1 reads MGHRA; CDR2 reads YSYEKL. CDR3 in DNA: TGCGCCAGCAGCCGTGGGGACGGGGCAGGGTTCTATGGCTACACCTTC. It translates to CASSRGDGAGFYGYTF.

This chain links TRBV5-4 with TRBJ1-2; TRBD1 matches 7 bases. Germline V gene data show CDR1 as SGHNT and CDR2 as YYREEE (reference sequence). The CDR3 runs 13 residues. With 3 bases clipped from V and 10 bases from J, the junction kept 9 bases outside the gene matches. The CDR3 DNA is TGTGCCAGCAGCTCAGCCGGGACAGAGCTCTACACCTTC. Translated: CASSSAGTELYTF.

Details on this clone: Other DNA variants within this sample encode the same CDR3. This rearrangement joins TRBV5-1 to TRBJ2-5; D is unclear. Between the trimmed V and J ends, which lost 4 bases and 1 base, there was a span of 2 bases. The length of the CDR3 is 11 residues. Germline lookup yields CDR1 SGHRS and CDR2 YFSETQ. The CDR3 DNA reads as TGCGCCAGCAGCCGCCAAGAGACCCAGTACTTC. It specifies CASSRQETQYF.

CDR3 amino acids: CASSRTMNTEAFF. The CDR3 region has the DNA TGTGCCAGCTCCCGGACAATGAACACTGAAGCTTTCTTT. V gene TRBV18 combines with J gene TRBJ1-1; weak D call: TRBD1 (5 bases). The CDR3 sequence is 13 residues long. With 6 bases removed from V and 0 bases from J, the gap between germline ends came to 8 bases. Germline V gene sequence: CDR1 KGHSH, CDR2 LQKENI.